Shown below are 24 T cell receptor beta chains from a single sample sequenced in a study of molecular identifiers for immune sequencing clone quantification. TCRdb reprocessed the PCR reads via MiXCR and lists one record per CDR3 protein. The sample holds some 320,000 distinct CDR3 sequences, 20% to 25% seen once. Sequencing was performed on naive CD8+ T cells from blood, with Jurkat cell RNA spiked in. Subset in this sample: FACS-sorted CD8+CD4-CCR7+CD45RA+ naive T cells. The origin of the receptors is a human donor in good health. Some libraries in this study had Jurkat cell RNA spiked in.

In its sample, this clonotype was seen a few times. J is TRBJ1-5 and V is TRBV7-3; TRBD1 might be the D (6 bases). Looked up from germline, CDR1 is SGHTA and CDR2 is FQGTGA. The CDR3 sequence is 14 residues long. Trimming removed 5 bases at V and 7 bases at J, with 15 bases between. The CDR3 DNA sequence: TGTGCCAGCAGCGAAGCGACAGGACAACAGCCCCAGCATTTT. Translation: CASSEATGQQPQHF.

The chain links TRBV30 to TRBJ2-6; D gene unclear. CDR1 and CDR2 (germline): GTSNPN, SVGIG (reference sequence). This CDR3 contains 18 residues. Deletions cut 6 bases from V and 0 bases from J, with 21 bases between. The CDR3 region has the DNA TGTGCCTGTTGTCCCGTGGCAGCCCCCTTCTCTGGGGCCAACGTCCTGACTTTC. It codes for CACCPVAAPFSGANVLTF.

This clonotype was recorded many times. This rearrangement joins TRBV7-6 to TRBJ2-3, with D unresolved. V was pared by 1 base and J by 2 bases, with 10 bases between. Germline-derived CDR1 and CDR2 are SGHVS and FNYEAQ. The CDR3 covers 15 residues. The CDR3, as DNA: TGTGCCAGCAGCTTAGGGAGCGTATACACAGATACGCAGTATTTT. Translating it yields CASSLGSVYTDTQYF.

This clonotype has a count of ten or more. CDR3 sequence: CATSWQGGEQYF. The DNA for the CDR3 is TGTGCCACCTCCTGGCAGGGTGGCGAGCAGTACTTC. The V call is TRBV7-6, the J call TRBJ2-7, with D possibly being TRBD1 (5 bases). With 10 bases removed from V and 6 bases from J, the gap between germline ends came to 16 bases. Germline assignment: CDR1 SGHVS and CDR2 FNYEAQ. The length of the CDR3 is 12 residues.

In its sample, this clonotype was seen a few times. The rearrangement links TRBV3-1 to TRBJ2-2; possibly TRBD2 for D (5 bases). The CDR3 runs to 17 residues. Trimming stripped 0 bases from V and 1 base from J, with 12 bases between. Germline V CDR1 and CDR2: LGHDT, YNNKEL (reference sequence). The CDR3 DNA is TGTGCCAGCAGCCAAGAGGGAGAAGGTTGGAACACCGGGGAGCTGTTTTTT. It encodes CASSQEGEGWNTGELFF.

As concerns this clonotype: A read error may account for a junction end that differs from germline. This sequence joins TRBV6-5 and TRBJ1-1, with a weak D call TRBD1 (5 bases). Germline CDR1 reads MNHEY; CDR2 reads SVGAGI. The CDR3 length is 11 residues. The CDR3 DNA follows: TGTGTCAGCCTGGGGGGCACTGAAGCTTTCTTT. It specifies CVSLGGTEAFF.

This clonotype was found a few times. This chain links TRBV4-3 with TRBJ2-3; 7 positions agree with TRBD2. This CDR3 has 13 amino acids. Germline V lookup: CDR1 LGHNA, CDR2 YSLEER. J lost 9 bases, V lost 4 bases, and 7 bases had no gene match. CDR3 protein: CASSLRLAGTQYF. Written as DNA, the CDR3 is TGCGCCAGCAGCCTCCGACTAGCAGGCACGCAGTATTTT.

This clonotype came up once. A junction end diverges from the germline sequence, so it may reflect a read error. The V call is TRBV28, the J call TRBJ2-7; TRBD1 matches 7 bases. The CDR3 consists of 15 residues. Germline V CDR1 and CDR2: MDHEN, SYDVKM. The CDR3 region is CANSFRGPTPYEQYF. The CDR3 region has the DNA TGTGCCAACAGTTTTAGGGGGCCCACGCCCTACGAGCAGTACTTC.

This clonotype was observed many times. The chain has TRBV19 and TRBJ2-3; 7 bases agree with TRBD2. Germline CDR1 is LNHDA and CDR2 is SQIVND (reference sequence). CDR3 length equals 14 residues. V gave up 3 bases and J gave up 1 base; unmatched junction bases: 1. CDR3: CASSIGGGTDTQYF. CDR3 DNA: TGTGCCAGTAGTATTGGGGGGGGCACAGATACGCAGTATTTT.

This clonotype occurred many times. The gene calls are TRBV27 and TRBJ1-4; TRBD1 is a possible D gene (5 bases). The germline gives CDR1 MNHEY, CDR2 SMNVEV (reference sequence). The CDR3 is 13 amino acids. V lost 5 bases and J lost 5, with 9 bases in between. This CDR3 reads CASSPDSNEKLFF. In DNA, the CDR3 is TGTGCCAGCAGTCCCGACAGCAATGAAAAACTGTTTTTT.

This clonotype was seen repeatedly, ten times or more. The CDR3 loop is CASGLGGEVGQREAFF. The CDR3 region has the DNA TGTGCTAGTGGTTTAGGGGGGGAGGTCGGGCAGCGGGAAGCTTTCTTT. This chain uses TRBV12-5 with TRBJ1-1, with D maybe TRBD1 (6 bases). The CDR3 length is 16 residues. V was shortened by 3 bases and J by 8 bases, with 22 bases between the two germline ends. CDR1 LGHNT and CDR2 FRNRAP come from the germline V gene.

For this clonotype: This could be a read error, since a much larger clone is one nucleotide away. This chain uses TRBV6-1 with TRBJ2-1; D not certain. CDR1 is MNHNS, CDR2 SASEGT, per germline. This CDR3 is 16 amino acids long. This chain's CDR3 is CASGENVLGPYDEQFF. CDR3 nucleotide sequence: TGTGCCAGCGGCGAGAACGTCCTCGGACCCTACGATGAGCAGTTCTTC.

On this clonotype: This may stem from a read error, because a much larger clone lies one nucleotide away. The chain uses TRBV4-1 and TRBJ1-4; tentatively, D is TRBD1 (5 bases). The CDR3 loop spans 16 amino acids. The germline V gene encodes CDR1 MGHRA and CDR2 YSYEKL. CDR3 in amino acids: CASSQDIAGIHEKLSF. The CDR3, as DNA: TGCGCCAGCAGCCAAGATATCGCAGGGATTCATGAAAAACTGTCTTTT.

In this sample, this clonotype turned up many times. The chain joins TRBV28 to TRBJ2-7; weak D call: TRBD1 (6 bases). Trimming took off 6 bases at V and 6 bases at J, with 12 bases between the two ends. The germline V gene encodes CDR1 MDHEN and CDR2 SYDVKM. The length of the CDR3 is 12 residues. CDR3 nucleotide sequence: TGTGCCAGCAGCGCAGGGGACCTCGAGCAGTACTTC. Encoded protein: CASSAGDLEQYF. Full variable domain (missing parts from reference TRBV28 and TRBJ2-7): DVKVTQSSRYLVKRTGEKVFLECVQDMDHENMFWYRQDPGLGLRLIYFSYDVKMKEKGDIPEGYSVSREKKERFSLILESASTNQTSMYLCASSAGDLEQYFGPGTRLTVT.

To note about this clonotype: A much larger clone lies one base from this, so it may be a read error. CDR3 residues: CAGSFGVPGEQYF. CDR3 DNA sequence: TGTGCCGGCAGTTTCGGTGTTCCGGGCGAGCAGTACTTC. The V and J genes are TRBV12-3 or TRBV12-4 and TRBJ2-7; D not certain. CDR3 size: 13 residues.

This clonotype was detected ten times or more. The chain has TRBV11-2 and TRBJ2-3, with D possibly being TRBD1 (6 bases). The CDR3 is 14 amino acids. Germline V CDR1 and CDR2: SGHAT, FQNNGV. Trimming cost V 5 bases and J 2 bases, with 11 bases left between them. This CDR3 is CASSPTGFTDTQYF. The CDR3 nucleotides read TGTGCCAGCAGCCCGACAGGTTTCACAGATACGCAGTATTTT.

Many counts were recorded for this clonotype. CDR3 residues: CASSFGVTTDTQYF. The CDR3 DNA sequence: TGTGCCAGCAGCTTCGGGGTAACGACAGATACGCAGTATTTT. The V call is TRBV11-1, the J call TRBJ2-3; D might be TRBD2 (5 bases). With 3 bases removed from V and 3 bases from J, the gap between germline ends came to 10 bases. The CDR3 length is 14 residues. CDR1 and CDR2 (germline): SGHAT, FQDESV (reference sequence).

This clonotype was picked up many times. CDR3 in DNA: TGTGCCAGCAGTTACGCCCGACAGGGGGTCGGTGAAAAACTGTTTTTT. It specifies CASSYARQGVGEKLFF. This sequence joins TRBV6-6 and TRBJ1-4; 9 nucleotides match TRBD1. This CDR3 contains 16 residues. Germline-derived CDR1 and CDR2 are MNHNY and SVGAGI (reference sequence). Germline trimming cut 2 bases from V and 7 bases from J; bases unmatched to any gene: 8.

With regard to this clonotype: The germline gene is not matched at one end of the junction; a read error may be the cause. The rearrangement uses TRBV28 and TRBJ2-7; D perhaps matches TRBD1 (5 bases). The CDR3 length is 15 residues. Germline CDR1 MDHEN, CDR2 SYDVKM. The CDR3 sequence is CASRTLGDTTYERYF. Written as DNA, the CDR3 is TGTGCCAGCAGAACCTTAGGGGATACTACCTACGAGCGGTACTTC.

This clonotype was observed a few times. This sequence joins TRBV30 and TRBJ1-1, with D unclear. There are 14 residues in the CDR3. V lost 4 bases and J 1 base, leaving 13 bases between the germline ends. The germline CDR1 and CDR2 sequences are GTSNPN and SVGIG (reference sequence). In DNA, the CDR3 is TGTGCCTGGAACTGGATTAGGTCGAACACTGAAGCTTTCTTT. It encodes CAWNWIRSNTEAFF.

This clonotype was seen repeatedly, ten times or more. V and J are TRBV6-5 and TRBJ1-5, with D uncertain. V lost 2 bases, J lost 0 bases, and 5 bases lay in between. Germline V gene sequence: CDR1 MNHEY, CDR2 SVGAGI. This CDR3 region has 14 residues. CDR3 DNA: TGTGCCAGCAGTTACGGACGTAGCAATCAGCCCCAGCATTTT. Translated, it gives CASSYGRSNQPQHF.

In this sample, this clonotype turned up many times. This chain connects TRBV4-1 to TRBJ1-1; 7 bases are shared with TRBD1. From germline, CDR1 is MGHRA and CDR2 YSYEKL. The CDR3 runs to 17 residues. Trimming cost V 4 bases and J 4 bases; bases outside gene matches: 15. The CDR3 is CASSPLWDSFTGTEAFF. The CDR3 DNA reads TGCGCCAGCAGCCCCCTCTGGGACAGTTTTACGGGCACTGAAGCTTTCTTT.

With respect to this clonotype: A read error may explain this, as a much larger clone is one base away. V and J are TRBV4-3 and TRBJ2-1, with D perhaps TRBD1 or TRBD2 (5 bases each). With 0 bases removed from V and 8 bases from J, the gap between germline ends came to 14 bases. The CDR3 has 15 residues. Per the germline V gene, CDR1 is LGHNA and CDR2 is YSLEER. CDR3 region: CASSQDGGSPDEQFF. CDR3 sequence (DNA): TGCGCCAGCAGCCAAGATGGGGGTAGTCCCGATGAGCAGTTCTTC.

A note on this clonotype: One end of the junction does not line up with germline, which may come from a read error. The chain uses TRBV28 and TRBJ2-5; D uncertain. This CDR3 comprises 13 residues. Germline V gene sequence: CDR1 MDHEN, CDR2 SYDVKM. Here the CDR3 reads CASSLFGEETQSF. CDR3 nucleotide sequence: TGTGCCAGCAGTTTGTTCGGAGAAGAGACCCAGTCCTTC.